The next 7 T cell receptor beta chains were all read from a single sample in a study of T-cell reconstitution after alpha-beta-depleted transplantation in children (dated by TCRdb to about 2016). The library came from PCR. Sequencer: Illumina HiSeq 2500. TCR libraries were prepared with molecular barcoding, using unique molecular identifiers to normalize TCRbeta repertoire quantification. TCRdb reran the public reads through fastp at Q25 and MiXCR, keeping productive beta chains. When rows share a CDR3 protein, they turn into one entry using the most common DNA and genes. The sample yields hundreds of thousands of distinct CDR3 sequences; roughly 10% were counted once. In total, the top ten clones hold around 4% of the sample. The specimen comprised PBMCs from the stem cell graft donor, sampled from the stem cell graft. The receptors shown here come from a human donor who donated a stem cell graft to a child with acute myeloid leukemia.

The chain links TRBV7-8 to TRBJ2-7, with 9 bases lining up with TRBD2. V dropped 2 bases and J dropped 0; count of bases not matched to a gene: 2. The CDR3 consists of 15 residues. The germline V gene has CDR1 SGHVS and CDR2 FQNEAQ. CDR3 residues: CASSLSGRSSYEQYF. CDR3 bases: TGTGCCAGCAGCTTAAGCGGGAGGAGCTCCTACGAGCAGTACTTC.

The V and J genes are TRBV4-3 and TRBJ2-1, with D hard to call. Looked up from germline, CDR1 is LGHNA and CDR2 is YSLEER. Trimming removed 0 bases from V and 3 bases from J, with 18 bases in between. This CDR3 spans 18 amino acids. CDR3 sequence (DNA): TGCGCCAGCAGCCAAGAAGAGGAACCAGAGGACGTCTACAATGAGCAGTTCTTC. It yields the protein CASSQEEEPEDVYNEQFF.

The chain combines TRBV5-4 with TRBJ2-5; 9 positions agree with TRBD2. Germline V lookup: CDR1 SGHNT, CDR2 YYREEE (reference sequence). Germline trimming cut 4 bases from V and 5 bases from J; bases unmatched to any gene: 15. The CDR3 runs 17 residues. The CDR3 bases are TGTGCCAGCAGCAGGACTTTGGCGGCGGGAGGGCCTGAGACCCAGTACTTC. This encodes CASSRTLAAGGPETQYF.

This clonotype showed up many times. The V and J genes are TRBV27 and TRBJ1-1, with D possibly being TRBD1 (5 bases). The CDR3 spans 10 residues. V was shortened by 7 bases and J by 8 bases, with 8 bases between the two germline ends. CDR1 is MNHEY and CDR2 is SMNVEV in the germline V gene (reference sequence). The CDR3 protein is CASNRWEAFF. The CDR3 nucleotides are TGTGCCAGCAACAGGTGGGAAGCTTTCTTT.

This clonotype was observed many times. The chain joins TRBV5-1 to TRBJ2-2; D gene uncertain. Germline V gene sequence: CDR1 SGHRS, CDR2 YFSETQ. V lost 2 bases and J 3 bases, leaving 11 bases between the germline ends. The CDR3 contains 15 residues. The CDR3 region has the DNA TGCGCCAGCAGCTTAGGAGTATCGGACACCGGGGAGCTGTTTTTT. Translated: CASSLGVSDTGELFF.

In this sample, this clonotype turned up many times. The DNA for the CDR3 is TGTGCCACCAGTGATCGCCGGGACAGGGTGAATGAGCAGTTCTTC. Translated, it gives CATSDRRDRVNEQFF. J is TRBJ2-1 and V is TRBV24-1, with TRBD1 matching 9 bases. Germline assignment: CDR1 KGHDR and CDR2 SFDVKD. The CDR3 spans 15 residues. Trimming took 3 bases from V and 7 from J; bases not matched to a gene: 6.

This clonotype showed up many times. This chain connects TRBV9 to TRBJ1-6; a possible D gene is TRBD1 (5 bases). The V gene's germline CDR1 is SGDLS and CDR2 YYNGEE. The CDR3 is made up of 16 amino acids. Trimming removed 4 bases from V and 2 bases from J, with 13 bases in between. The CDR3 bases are TGTGCCAGCAGCTCCTCGAGGACACCCTATAATTCACCCCTCCACTTT. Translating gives CASSSSRTPYNSPLHF.